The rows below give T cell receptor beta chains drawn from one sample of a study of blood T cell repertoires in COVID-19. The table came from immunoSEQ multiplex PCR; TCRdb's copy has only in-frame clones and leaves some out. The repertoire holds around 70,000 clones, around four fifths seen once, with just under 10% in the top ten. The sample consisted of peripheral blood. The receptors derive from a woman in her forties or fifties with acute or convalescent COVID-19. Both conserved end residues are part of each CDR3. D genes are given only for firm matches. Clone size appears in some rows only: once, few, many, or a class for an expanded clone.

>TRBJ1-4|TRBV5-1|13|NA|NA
TGCGCCAGCAGTGCGTCGCCGGGGGAAAAACTGTTTTTT
CASSASPGEKLFF
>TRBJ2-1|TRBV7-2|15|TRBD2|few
TGTGCCAGCAGCTTAGTGGGCGGGGGCTACAATGAGCAGTTCTTC
CASSLVGGGYNEQFF
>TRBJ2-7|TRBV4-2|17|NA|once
TGTGCCAGCAGCCAAGGGGGGGGGCAAACGACCTCCTACGAGCAGTACTTC
CASSQGGGQTTSYEQYF
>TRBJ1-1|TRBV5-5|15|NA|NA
TGTGCCAGCAGCTTGAATGTGGTGGCGAACACTGAAGCTTTCTTT
CASSLNVVANTEAFF
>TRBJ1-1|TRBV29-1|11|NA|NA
TGCAGCGTTGTACCGGGGACTGAAGCTTTCTTT
CSVVPGTEAFF
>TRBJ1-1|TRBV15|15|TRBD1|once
TGTGCCACCAGCAGCCTTGGACAGGGCTGGACTGAAGCTTTCTTT
CATSSLGQGWTEAFF
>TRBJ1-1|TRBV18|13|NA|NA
TGTGCCAGCTCACGGGACATCAACACTGAAGCTTTCTTT
CASSRDINTEAFF
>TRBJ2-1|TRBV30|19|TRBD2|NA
TGTGCCTGGATGGGACCTTCGAATGCGGGGGGTTCCTCCTACAATGAGCAGTTCTTC
CAWMGPSNAGGSSYNEQFF
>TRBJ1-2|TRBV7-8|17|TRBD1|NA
TGTGCCAGCAGCCAGAGCCTGGGACAGGGGGCTTTAGGTGGCTACACCTTC
CASSQSLGQGALGGYTF
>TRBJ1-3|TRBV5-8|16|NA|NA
TGTGCCAGCAGCTTTATCGAGGCGCGCTCTGGAAACACCATATATTTT
CASSFIEARSGNTIYF
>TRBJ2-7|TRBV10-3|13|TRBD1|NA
TGTGCCATCAGCCGGGACAGTACCTACGAGCAGTACTTC
CAISRDSTYEQYF
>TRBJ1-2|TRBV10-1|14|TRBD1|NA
TGCGCCCGCGGGGGGGGACAGGGGGCTCAAGGCTACACCTTC
CARGGGQGAQGYTF
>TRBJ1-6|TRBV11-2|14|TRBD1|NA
TGTGCCAGCAGCTTCACCGGGACAGCTTCACCCCTCCACTTT
CASSFTGTASPLHF
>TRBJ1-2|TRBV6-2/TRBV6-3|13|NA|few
TGTGCCAGCAGCACCGGACAGCCCTATGGCTACACCTTC
CASSTGQPYGYTF
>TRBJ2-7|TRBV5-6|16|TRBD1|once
TGTGCCAGCAGCCTTCAGACCGGGACAGTATTTTACGAGCAGTACTTC
CASSLQTGTVFYEQYF
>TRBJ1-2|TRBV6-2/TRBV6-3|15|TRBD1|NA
TGTGCCAGCAGTGCCCCGGGACAGTCTAACTATGGCTACACCTTC
CASSAPGQSNYGYTF
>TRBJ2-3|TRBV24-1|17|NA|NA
TGTGCCACCAGTGATCCTACCCCTAGCGCAAGCACAGATACGCAGTATTTT
CATSDPTPSASTDTQYF
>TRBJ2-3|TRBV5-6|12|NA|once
TGTGCCAGCAGCGTCAAGACGGGTACGCAGTATTTT
CASSVKTGTQYF
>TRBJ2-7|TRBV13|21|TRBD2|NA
TGTGCCAGCAGCTCGGGACAGTTAGGGACTAGCGGGAGATCGGTTTTCGACGAGCAGTACTTC
CASSSGQLGTSGRSVFDEQYF
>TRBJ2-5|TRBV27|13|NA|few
TGTGCCAGCAGCCGCAGAGGCAGCGAGACCCAGTACTTC
CASSRRGSETQYF
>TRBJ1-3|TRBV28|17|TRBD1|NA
TGTGCCAGCACTAGGAGGGACAGGGTAATCACCGGAAACACCATATATTTT
CASTRRDRVITGNTIYF
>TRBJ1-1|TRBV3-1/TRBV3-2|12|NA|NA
TGTGCCAGCAGTCACTCGACAGCAGAAGCTTTCTTT
CASSHSTAEAFF
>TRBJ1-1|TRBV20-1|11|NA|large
TGCAGTGCTAGATATAACACTGAAGCTTTCTTT
CSARYNTEAFF
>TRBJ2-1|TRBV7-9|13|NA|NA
TGTGCCAGCACCCGAGCGGTCTACAATGAGCAGTTCTTC
CASTRAVYNEQFF
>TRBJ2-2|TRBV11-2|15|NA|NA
TGTGCCAGCAGCGCAGGGTACCGCAACGCCGGGGAGCTGTTTTTT
CASSAGYRNAGELFF
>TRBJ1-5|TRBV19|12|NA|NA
TGTGCCAGTAGTATAGGAGGAGAGCCCCAGCATTTT
CASSIGGEPQHF
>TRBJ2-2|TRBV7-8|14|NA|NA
TGTGCCAGCAGCTTACAGGGGTACACCGGGGAGCTGTTTTTT
CASSLQGYTGELFF
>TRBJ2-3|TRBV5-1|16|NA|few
TGCGCCAGCAGCTCCTTGTCTGGGGGCCAGGCAGATACGCAGTATTTT
CASSSLSGGQADTQYF
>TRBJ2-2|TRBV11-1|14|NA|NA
TGTGCCAGCAGCTACAGGAGGAACACCGGGGAGCTGTTTTTT
CASSYRRNTGELFF
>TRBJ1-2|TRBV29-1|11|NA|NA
TGCAGCGTTGGTACGAGGTATGGCTACACCTTC
CSVGTRYGYTF
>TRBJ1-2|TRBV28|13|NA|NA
TGTGCCAGCAGTCCAAATACAGACTATGGCTACACCTTC
CASSPNTDYGYTF
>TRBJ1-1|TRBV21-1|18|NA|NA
TGTGCCAGCAGCTCTCGAGGGGACAGGAGGATGACGAACACTGAAGCTTTCTTT
CASSSRGDRRMTNTEAFF
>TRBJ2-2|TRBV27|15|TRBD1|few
TGTGCCAGCAGTTTGGGGACAGTGAACACCGGGGAGCTGTTTTTT
CASSLGTVNTGELFF
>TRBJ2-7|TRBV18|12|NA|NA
TGTGCCAGCTCCGCTAGCTCCTACGAGCAGTACTTC
CASSASSYEQYF
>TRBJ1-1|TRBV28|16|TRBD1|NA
TGTGCCAGCAGTCCGACAACAGGGGGAGTGAACACTGAAGCTTTCTTT
CASSPTTGGVNTEAFF
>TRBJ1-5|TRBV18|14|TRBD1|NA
TGTGCCAGCTCAGAGACAGGGATCGGTCAGCCCCAGCATTTT
CASSETGIGQPQHF
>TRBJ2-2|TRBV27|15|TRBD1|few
TGTGCCAGCAGTTTAGGGACAGCTAACACCGGGGAGCTGTTTTTT
CASSLGTANTGELFF
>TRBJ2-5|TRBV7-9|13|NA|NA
TGTGCCAGCAGCCCCATGGGGGGAGAGACCCAGTACTTC
CASSPMGGETQYF
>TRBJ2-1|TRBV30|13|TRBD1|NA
TGTGCCTGGACTCTGAAGGGGGCAAATGAGCAGTTCTTC
CAWTLKGANEQFF
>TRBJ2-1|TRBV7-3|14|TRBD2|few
TGTGCCAGCAGCTCTACTAGCGGGAGTGATGAGCAGTTCTTC
CASSSTSGSDEQFF
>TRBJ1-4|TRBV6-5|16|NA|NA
TGTGCCAGCAGTTTAACAGGGTTAGGAGCTAATGAAAAACTGTTTTTT
CASSLTGLGANEKLFF
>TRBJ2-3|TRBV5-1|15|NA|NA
TGCGCCAGCAGCTTGGGGCAGGACTTCACAGATACGCAGTATTTT
CASSLGQDFTDTQYF
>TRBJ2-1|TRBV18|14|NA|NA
TGTGCCAGCTCACCAACGGCAGGTGGCAATGAGCAGTTCTTC
CASSPTAGGNEQFF
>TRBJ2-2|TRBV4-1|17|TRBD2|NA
TGCGCCAGCAGCCATGGGGGGGTTCGGCTCGACACCGGGGAGCTGTTTTTT
CASSHGGVRLDTGELFF
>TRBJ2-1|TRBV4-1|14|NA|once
TGCGCCAGCAGCCTGGCAGGGCCGTACAATGAGCAGTTCTTC
CASSLAGPYNEQFF
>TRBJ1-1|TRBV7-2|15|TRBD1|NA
TGTGCCAGCAGCTGGGGACAGGGGGGGAACACTGAAGCTTTCTTT
CASSWGQGGNTEAFF
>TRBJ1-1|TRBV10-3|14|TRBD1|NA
TGTGCCACCGGAGGGACAGGGAAGAACACTGAAGCTTTCTTT
CATGGTGKNTEAFF
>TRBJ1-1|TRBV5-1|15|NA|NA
TGCGCCAGCAGCACACAGGGCCCGGGGAACACTGAAGCTTTCTTT
CASSTQGPGNTEAFF